This T cell receptor beta chain was identified in a study of CD8+ T cells in alopecia areata. Extracted RNA was reverse transcribed, and the resulting cDNA served as sequencing template. Clones were sequenced by immunoSEQ multiplex PCR, and TCRdb holds only the in-frame ones, with some missing. The data hold 200,000 or so clones, with less than 50% observed a single time. CDR3 length: 15 residues. The germline V and J ends were trimmed by 4 bases and 9 bases, with 19 bases remaining between them. The germline CDR1 and CDR2 sequences are LGHNA and YSLEER. Treatment here: oral pan-JAK inhibitor, 5-10 mg twice daily.

V usage is TRBV4-3 and J usage is TRBJ2-1; weak D call: TRBD2 (5 bases). The TCR sequence derives from a human donor with alopecia areata. The sample was CD4+ T cells sorted from blood, taken at approximately week 36, from a patient treated with tofacitinib. The CDR3 sequence: CASSRLGGVRVEQFF. CDR3 bases: TGCGCCAGCAGCCGCCTTGGAGGCGTGAGGGTTGAGCAGTTCTTC.